This is a list of T cell receptor beta chains from one sample in a study of tumor and adjacent non-tumor tissue in lung cancer. TCRdb reprocessed the multiplex PCR reads with MiXCR, giving one entry per CDR3 protein. The table has fewer than 100,000 distinct CDR3 sequences, about 82% seen once; the top ten hold 45% to 55%. The sequencing input was distant non-tumor lung tissue. The source is a man between 60 and 75 years old with non-small cell lung cancer. The CDR3 runs from the conserved cysteine through the conserved F or W. The order of the fields is D gene, J gene, clone size, V gene, CDR3 DNA, CDR3 protein. A D gene is named only where the DNA matches it firmly. The size of a clone is reported for some rows only, either as once, few or many, or as a class for expanded clones.

D: TRBD1
J: TRBJ1-1
size: NA
V: TRBV5-6
DNA: TGTCCCAGCAGCTCGGGACAGCTGAACACTGAAGCTTTCTTT
CDR3: CPSSSGQLNTEAFF

D: NA
J: TRBJ2-3
size: NA
V: TRBV6-1
DNA: TGTGCTAGCAGTGATCCGGTTCTTGGGGCAGATACGCAGTATTTT
CDR3: CASSDPVLGADTQYF

D: NA
J: TRBJ2-1
size: NA
V: TRBV6-5
DNA: TGTCCCAGCAGTTATGACCCATCAGCTCATGAGCAGTTCTTC
CDR3: CPSSYDPSAHEQFF

D: TRBD2
J: TRBJ2-7
size: medium-sized
V: TRBV20-1
DNA: TGCAGTGCTAGCTCCCCCATCGGGAGGTATGAGCAGTACTTC
CDR3: CSASSPIGRYEQYF

D: NA
J: TRBJ1-1
size: NA
V: TRBV6-2/TRBV6-3
DNA: TGTGCCAGCAGTTACAGGGATAACACTGAAGTTTTCTTT
CDR3: CASSYRDNTEVFF

D: NA
J: TRBJ2-3
size: NA
V: TRBV20-1
DNA: TGCACTGCCTACCCAGCGTGGGCCACAGATACACAGTATTTT
CDR3: CTAYPAWATDTQYF

D: NA
J: TRBJ2-3
size: NA
V: TRBV4-3
DNA: TGCGCCAGTGGCCAAGAGGCTGCAGGGCTGCGCACAGATACGCAGTATTTT
CDR3: CASGQEAAGLRTDTQYF

D: NA
J: TRBJ1-1
size: NA
V: TRBV11-2
DNA: TGTGACAGCAGCTTAGTTGGGAGGGGTACCGAAGCTTTCTTT
CDR3: CDSSLVGRGTEAFF

D: NA
J: TRBJ2-6
size: NA
V: TRBV4-3
DNA: TGCGCCAGCAGTCAAGAACGGGGGAGAGGGTCCAGCGTCATGACTTTC
CDR3: CASSQERGRGSSVMTF

D: NA
J: TRBJ2-5
size: NA
V: TRBV11-2
DNA: TGTGCCAGTAGCTTAGGGTCCGATGCAGAGACCCAGTACTTC
CDR3: CASSLGSDAETQYF

D: TRBD1
J: TRBJ2-6
size: NA
V: TRBV11-2
DNA: TGTGCCAGCAGCTTAATTCCAAAGGACAGGCCCTCTTGGGCCAACGTCCTTACTTTC
CDR3: CASSLIPKDRPSWANVLTF

D: TRBD2
J: TRBJ2-1
size: many
V: TRBV12-3/TRBV12-4
DNA: TGTGCCAGCAGTTTGGCGGGGGGCCTGTACAATGAGCAGTTCTTC
CDR3: CASSLAGGLYNEQFF

D: TRBD2
J: TRBJ2-1
size: many
V: TRBV20-1
DNA: TGCAGTGCTAGCCCTACTAGCGGGAGGGTATACAATGAGCAGTTCTTC
CDR3: CSASPTSGRVYNEQFF

D: NA
J: TRBJ2-5
size: NA
V: TRBV6-5
DNA: TGTGCCTGTACTACGGGTAGACTAGGGACGGGAGAGACCCAGTACTTC
CDR3: CACTTGRLGTGETQYF

D: NA
J: TRBJ1-1
size: NA
V: TRBV12-3/TRBV12-4
DNA: TGTCCCAGCAGTCACCGCAGGGTAAACACTGAAGCTTTCTTT
CDR3: CPSSHRRVNTEAFF

D: TRBD2
J: TRBJ2-3
size: NA
V: TRBV11-2
DNA: TGTGTCGGCAGCTTTCCCAGCGGGGGGGCATATACACGGTATTTT
CDR3: CVGSFPSGGAYTRYF

D: NA
J: TRBJ2-7
size: NA
V: TRBV20-1
DNA: TGCAGTACTAGAGAGTCAGGTGATACCTACGAGCAGTGCTTC
CDR3: CSTRESGDTYEQCF

D: TRBD2
J: TRBJ2-5
size: NA
V: TRBV20-1
DNA: TGCAGTGCCCTACCGGGACTAGCGGGCGAGGGGACCCAGTACTTC
CDR3: CSALPGLAGEGTQYF

D: NA
J: TRBJ2-1
size: few
V: TRBV6-2/TRBV6-3
DNA: TGTGCCAGCAGTTTAGCCCCTTACAATGAGCAGTTCTTC
CDR3: CASSLAPYNEQFF

D: TRBD1
J: TRBJ2-5
size: few
V: TRBV12-3/TRBV12-4
DNA: TGTGTCAGTAGACCCAGACAGGGGGCTAACCGAGAGACCCAGTACTTC
CDR3: CVSRPRQGANRETQYF